Listed below are T cell receptor beta chains from one sample, sequenced in a study of OX40 agonist ivuxolimab in advanced cancers. The protocol was immunoSEQ multiplex PCR, while the TCRdb copy is restricted to in-frame clones and leaves out a portion. The sample consists of over 95,000 clones, about 91% of them appearing once. Sequenced material: CD4+ or CD8+ T cells sorted from blood, taken in a trial of the OX40 agonist ivuxolimab. The receptors were sampled from an adult with an advanced solid tumor such as melanoma, head and neck, liver or kidney cancer. The CDR3 runs from the conserved cysteine through the conserved F or W. A D gene is named only where the DNA matches it firmly. Size is omitted from some rows. Given values are once, few, many or a class for expanded clones.

j_gene | d_gene | v_gene | abundance | CDR3aa | CDR3nt
TRBJ2-3 | NA | TRBV6-5 | once | CASSYSPGRDTQYF | TGTGCCAGCAGTTACTCCCCCGGACGAGATACGCAGTATTTT
TRBJ2-1 | TRBD1 | TRBV28 | NA | CASSSSRQGYEQFF | TGTGCCAGCAGTTCATCGAGACAGGGGTATGAGCAGTTCTTC
TRBJ2-1 | NA | TRBV19 | NA | CASSRGLPGGEQFF | TGTGCCAGTAGCAGAGGACTACCGGGCGGTGAGCAGTTCTTC
TRBJ2-3 | NA | TRBV9 | NA | CASSVAPQSTDTQYF | TGTGCCAGCAGCGTAGCCCCGCAGAGCACAGATACGCAGTATTTT
TRBJ1-2 | NA | TRBV11-3 | NA | CASSPRAGRGIYGYTF | TGTGCCAGCAGCCCGAGAGCTGGCAGGGGAATATATGGCTACACCTTC
TRBJ2-2 | TRBD2 | TRBV5-1 | NA | CASSFPSGRNTGELFF | TGCGCCAGCAGCTTCCCTAGCGGGAGAAACACCGGGGAGCTGTTTTTT
TRBJ1-5 | NA | TRBV6-5 | NA | CASSPHRDGQPQHF | TGTGCCAGCAGCCCACACAGGGACGGGCAGCCCCAGCATTTT
TRBJ1-6 | NA | TRBV28 | NA | CASSLDRNNSPLHF | TGTGCCAGCAGTCTCGACAGGAATAATTCACCCCTCCACTTT
TRBJ1-4 | NA | TRBV28 | NA | CASSLGQGREKLFF | TGTGCCAGCAGTTTGGGGCAGGGGCGTGAAAAACTGTTTTTT
TRBJ2-5 | NA | TRBV11-2 | NA | CASSARGQETQYF | TGTGCCAGCAGCGCCCGGGGCCAAGAGACCCAGTACTTC
TRBJ2-2 | TRBD2 | TRBV19 | once | CASRGAGSAGELFF | TGTGCCAGTAGGGGAGCGGGATCGGCCGGGGAGCTGTTTTTT
TRBJ2-7 | TRBD1 | TRBV7-9 | NA | CASSLETGSRGQYF | TGTGCCAGCAGCTTAGAGACAGGGAGCCGGGGGCAGTACTTC
TRBJ2-2 | NA | TRBV23-1 | NA | CASSQPGTRELFF | TGCGCCAGCAGTCAACCAGGGACCCGGGAGCTGTTTTTT
TRBJ2-3 | TRBD2 | TRBV6-4 | NA | CASSTGAGGSDTQYF | TGTGCCAGCAGCACCGGAGCGGGAGGGTCAGATACGCAGTATTTT
TRBJ1-5 | NA | TRBV4-1 | once | CASSQDRLGGRQPQHF | TGCGCCAGCAGCCAAGATAGGTTGGGGGGTAGGCAGCCCCAGCATTTT
TRBJ2-1 | TRBD2 | TRBV4-2 | NA | CASSQELAGKIAGQFF | TGTGCCAGCAGCCAAGAACTAGCGGGAAAAATAGCGGGACAGTTCTTC
TRBJ2-7 | TRBD1 | TRBV5-1 | NA | CASSVDRENYEQYF | TGCGCCAGCAGCGTGGACAGGGAGAACTACGAGCAGTACTTC
TRBJ2-1 | NA | TRBV27 | NA | CASSLSGRVNEQFF | TGTGCCAGCAGTTTATCGGGCAGGGTCAATGAGCAGTTCTTC
TRBJ2-2 | TRBD2 | TRBV5-1 | NA | CASSLAGPNTGELFF | TGCGCCAGCAGCTTAGCGGGACCGAACACCGGGGAGCTGTTTTTT
TRBJ2-3 | NA | TRBV5-4 | NA | CASSLMLAASTDTQYF | TGTGCCAGCAGCTTGATGCTAGCTGCTAGCACAGATACGCAGTATTTT
TRBJ2-1 | TRBD2 | TRBV27 | NA | CASSFLSGRALNEQFF | TGTGCCAGCAGTTTCCTTAGCGGGAGGGCCCTCAATGAGCAGTTCTTC
TRBJ2-7 | TRBD2 | TRBV6-5 | NA | CASSYEGLAGGEQYF | TGTGCCAGCAGTTACGAGGGACTAGCGGGGGGCGAGCAGTACTTC
TRBJ2-5 | TRBD1 | TRBV11-2 | NA | CASSSMDRGQTQYF | TGTGCCAGCAGCTCAATGGACAGGGGGCAGACCCAGTACTTC
TRBJ2-1 | NA | TRBV6-6 | NA | CASSFAGTRTLFF | TGTGCCAGCAGTTTCGCCGGGACACGGACTTTGTTCTTC
TRBJ2-5 | NA | TRBV18 | NA | CASSQGIKETQYF | TGTGCCAGCTCCCAGGGTATCAAGGAGACCCAGTACTTC
TRBJ2-3 | NA | TRBV16 | NA | CASTRRVTDTQYF | TGTGCCAGCACCCGGCGGGTAACAGATACGCAGTATTTT
TRBJ2-7 | NA | TRBV7-2 | NA | CASSLGGRIYEQYF | TGTGCCAGCAGCTTAGGAGGGAGGATCTACGAGCAGTACTTC
TRBJ1-1 | NA | TRBV20-1 | NA | CSAILRTEAFF | TGCAGTGCTATCCTCCGAACTGAAGCTTTCTTT
TRBJ1-5 | TRBD1 | TRBV28 | NA | CASSIGQGSFNQPQHF | TGTGCCAGCAGTATCGGACAGGGGTCCTTCAATCAGCCCCAGCATTTT
TRBJ2-7 | TRBD2 | TRBV7-9 | once | CASSPGLGSAYEQYF | TGTGCCAGCAGCCCGGGACTAGGAAGCGCCTACGAGCAGTACTTC
TRBJ2-7 | NA | TRBV10-2 | once | CASRETGGAYEQYF | TGCGCCAGCAGAGAGACTGGAGGTGCCTACGAGCAGTACTTC
TRBJ2-1 | NA | TRBV7-2 | NA | CASSLDRHNEQFF | TGTGCCAGCAGCTTGGACCGTCACAATGAGCAGTTCTTC
TRBJ2-7 | NA | TRBV7-9 | NA | CASSRTGRRTGYEQYF | TGTGCCAGCAGCCGTACAGGTCGACGGACGGGATACGAGCAGTACTTC
TRBJ1-2 | NA | TRBV6-5 | once | CASSFQGNYGYTF | TGTGCCAGCAGTTTTCAGGGAAACTATGGCTACACCTTC
TRBJ1-1 | TRBD1 | TRBV28 | NA | CASKTGSPEAFF | TGTGCCAGCAAGACAGGGAGCCCTGAAGCTTTCTTT
TRBJ1-3 | NA | TRBV7-9 | NA | CASSHRYGDTIYF | TGTGCCAGCAGCCACCGATATGGAGACACCATATATTTT
TRBJ2-7 | TRBD2 | TRBV5-1 | NA | CASSSGASGFYEQYF | TGCGCCAGCAGCTCTGGAGCTAGCGGGTTCTACGAGCAGTACTTC
TRBJ1-2 | NA | TRBV10-3 | NA | CAISGGATGYTF | TGTGCCATCAGTGGGGGGGCCACGGGCTACACCTTC
TRBJ1-3 | NA | TRBV6-1 | NA | CASSERGTRRSSGNTIYF | TGTGCCAGCAGTGAAAGGGGGACAAGGAGGTCCTCTGGAAACACCATATATTTT
TRBJ1-1 | NA | TRBV5-4 | few | CASSLARSNTEAFF | TGTGCCAGCAGCTTGGCCAGGTCGAACACTGAAGCTTTCTTT
TRBJ2-7 | NA | TRBV30 | NA | CAWSGGRGSYEQYF | TGTGCCTGGAGTGGGGGCAGGGGCTCCTACGAGCAGTACTTC
TRBJ2-7 | TRBD2 | TRBV28 | NA | CASSSRTSQPTYEQYF | TGTGCCAGCAGTTCACGGACTAGCCAACCTACCTACGAGCAGTACTTC
TRBJ2-3 | NA | TRBV15 | NA | CATSREGTASTDTQYF | TGTGCCACCAGCAGAGAGGGGACGGCCAGCACAGATACGCAGTATTTT
TRBJ2-2 | TRBD2 | TRBV10-3 | once | CAINVGLAATNTGELFF | TGTGCCATCAACGTGGGACTAGCGGCAACTAACACCGGGGAGCTGTTTTTT
TRBJ2-3 | TRBD2 | TRBV2 | few | CATTPRASGATDTQYF | TGTGCCACCACCCCGAGGGCTAGCGGGGCAACAGATACGCAGTATTTT
TRBJ2-2 | NA | TRBV27 | NA | CASSRQLNTGELFF | TGTGCCAGCAGCCGACAGCTGAACACCGGGGAGCTGTTTTTT
TRBJ2-3 | TRBD2 | TRBV4-2 | NA | CASSQDPAREGRDTQYF | TGTGCCAGCAGCCAAGACCCTGCGCGGGAGGGTAGAGATACGCAGTATTTT
TRBJ2-1 | TRBD2 | TRBV7-2 | NA | CASSSIPPPGLDAFF | TGTGCCAGCAGCTCGATCCCCCCCCCGGGACTAGATGCGTTCTTC
TRBJ2-7 | TRBD2 | TRBV28 | NA | CASRTSGSLHEQYF | TGTGCCAGCCGGACTAGCGGGAGTCTCCACGAGCAGTACTTC
TRBJ2-3 | NA | TRBV10-3 | NA | CAISSSGAQYF | TGTGCCATCAGTTCGTCGGGGGCGCAGTATTTT
TRBJ2-5 | NA | TRBV29-1 | NA | CSTSQAFGETQYF | TGCAGCACCTCTCAAGCTTTCGGGGAGACCCAGTACTTC
TRBJ2-1 | TRBD2 | TRBV2 | NA | CATRSAGRSNEQFF | TGTGCCACCCGATCAGCGGGAAGAAGCAATGAGCAGTTCTTC
TRBJ2-7 | TRBD2 | TRBV5-1 | once | CASRGGLAGAYEQYF | TGCGCCAGCAGGGGGGGACTAGCGGGAGCCTACGAGCAGTACTTC
TRBJ1-2 | TRBD1 | TRBV19 | NA | CASSISGTGTYYGYTF | TGTGCCAGTAGTATATCTGGGACAGGGACTTACTATGGCTACACCTTC
TRBJ2-2 | NA | TRBV30 | once | CAWGQPDKTGELFF | TGTGCCTGGGGCCAACCTGATAAGACCGGGGAGCTGTTTTTT
TRBJ2-2 | TRBD1 | TRBV6-5 | NA | CASSYSRQGRTGELFF | TGTGCCAGCAGTTACTCGCGACAGGGGCGTACCGGGGAGCTGTTTTTT
TRBJ2-1 | TRBD2 | TRBV27 | few | CASSLTREWNEQFF | TGTGCCAGCAGTTTAACGCGGGAGTGGAATGAGCAGTTCTTC
TRBJ2-3 | TRBD2 | TRBV9 | NA | CASSVGGATSTDTQYF | TGTGCCAGCAGCGTCGGGGGGGCCACTAGCACAGATACGCAGTATTTT